A single sample is the source of the 19 T cell receptor beta chains below, sequenced in a study of response to subunit inactivated influenza vaccine. TCRdb reanalysed the RT-PCR reads using MiXCR and keeps one entry per CDR3 protein. The sample contains some 500,000 distinct CDR3 sequences, 15% to 20% of which appear only once. The sample in question was CD4+ T cells sorted from PBMCs, obtained less than 30 months after vaccination. The receptors here all came from a man aged 50 to 75 who received an inactivated influenza vaccine.

This clonotype occurred a few times. The chain combines TRBV6-2 or TRBV6-3 with TRBJ2-7, with 12 bases fitting TRBD2. CDR3 length: 21 residues. J lost 3 bases, V lost 6 bases, and 24 bases had no gene match. Per germline, CDR1 MNHEY and CDR2 SVGEGT. The CDR3 coding sequence is TGTGCCAGCAGAGGTGGTCCCAGCGGACTAGCGGGACGGTGGGGGTTCTACGAGCAGTACTTC. Protein sequence: CASRGGPSGLAGRWGFYEQYF.

The chain carries TRBV6-5 and TRBJ1-1; no firm D call. Per germline, CDR1 MNHEY and CDR2 SVGAGI. This CDR3 spans 12 amino acids. V shed 6 bases and J shed 3 bases, with 8 bases lying between them. In nucleotides, the CDR3 is TGTGCCAGCAGCGATACTCACACTGAAGCTTTCTTT. Protein product: CASSDTHTEAFF.

The table lists this clonotype with a few counts. The V gene is TRBV9, the J gene TRBJ2-2, with 9 bases matching TRBD2. The CDR3 totals 15 residues. The ends lost 0 bases at V and 9 bases at J; junction bases unmatched: 6. The germline V gene encodes CDR1 SGDLS and CDR2 YYNGEE. The CDR3 protein is CASSVAVAGVRELFF. Written as DNA, the CDR3 is TGTGCCAGCAGCGTAGCTGTAGCGGGAGTTCGGGAGCTGTTTTTT.

This rearrangement joins TRBV20-1 to TRBJ2-2; 9 bases align to TRBD1. The germline gives CDR1 DFQATT, CDR2 SNEGSKA (reference sequence). This CDR3 comprises 15 residues. V lost 0 bases to trimming and J lost 5 bases; unmatched junction nucleotides: 4. The CDR3: CSARDRTGVTGELFF. CDR3 DNA sequence: TGCAGTGCTAGAGACCGGACAGGGGTAACCGGGGAGCTGTTTTTT.

This clonotype was picked up many times. The chain has TRBV25-1 and TRBJ2-1; 7 nucleotides line up with TRBD1. The CDR3 is 14 amino acids. CDR1 and CDR2 from the germline V gene are MGHDK and SYGVNS. V dropped 3 bases and J dropped 1; count of bases not matched to a gene: 0. CDR3 DNA sequence: TGTGCCAGCAGTGACAGGGGGTCCTACAATGAGCAGTTCTTC. This translates into CASSDRGSYNEQFF.

This clonotype was counted at least ten times. This sequence joins TRBV5-1 and TRBJ2-5; TRBD1 matches 7 bases. The CDR3 covers 14 residues. V lost 5 bases, J lost 2 bases, and 6 bases stayed unmatched. CDR1 is SGHRS and CDR2 is YFSETQ in the germline V gene. The CDR3 DNA reads TGCGCCAGCAGTCGTGGACAGGTTCAAGAGACCCAGTACTTC. It codes for CASSRGQVQETQYF.

J is TRBJ2-1 and V is TRBV29-1, with D possibly being TRBD1 (6 bases). The germline CDR1 and CDR2 sequences are SQVTM and ANQGSEA. The CDR3 loop spans 17 amino acids. Trimming stripped 2 bases from V and 1 base from J, with 18 bases between. The CDR3 region has the DNA TGCAGCGTTGAAATGGTGGGTAGAGGGGGATCCTACAATGAGCAGTTCTTC. This encodes CSVEMVGRGGSYNEQFF.

The chain carries TRBV4-2 and TRBJ2-2; D is perhaps TRBD1 or TRBD2 (5 bases each). CDR3 length equals 16 residues. Germline CDR1 LGHNA, CDR2 YNFKEQ. V lost 3 bases and J lost 6, with 17 bases in between. The CDR3 DNA follows: TGTGCCAGCAGCCAGCCGGGACGGGGAGTCCCCGGGGAGCTGTTTTTT. The encoded protein is CASSQPGRGVPGELFF.

This clonotype was found a few times. The chain is built from TRBV5-1 and TRBJ2-1; 8 bases fit TRBD2. The germline gives CDR1 SGHRS, CDR2 YFSETQ. The trim removed 0 bases at V and 7 bases at J, leaving 6 bases unmatched. This CDR3 has 15 amino acids. The CDR3 loop reads CASSLAGRAGNEQFF. CDR3 nucleotide sequence: TGCGCCAGCAGCTTGGCCGGGAGGGCGGGAAATGAGCAGTTCTTC.

This clonotype was seen many times. The gene calls are TRBV6-2 or TRBV6-3 and TRBJ2-3, with 7 bases identical to TRBD2. Germline V gene lookup returns CDR1 MNHEY and CDR2 SVGEGT. After removal of 2 bases from V and 7 bases from J, the junction contained 15 bases not matched to a gene. The CDR3 has 17 amino acids. The CDR3 DNA is TGTGCCAGCAGTTACCACCTAGCGGAGGCCCCACCCTATACGCAGTATTTT. This gives the protein CASSYHLAEAPPYTQYF.

The rearrangement links TRBV20-1 to TRBJ2-7; 15 bases fit TRBD2. V gave up 6 bases and J gave up 6 bases; unmatched junction bases: 12. CDR1 is DFQATT and CDR2 is SNEGSKA in the germline V gene (reference sequence). This CDR3 contains 16 residues. The CDR3 spells CSAGLAGGPSNGEQYF. The CDR3 region has the DNA TGCAGTGCCGGACTAGCGGGAGGGCCTTCTAATGGCGAGCAGTACTTC.

A few counts support this clonotype. The V gene is TRBV10-3, the J gene TRBJ2-1; tentative D call: TRBD1 (5 bases). This CDR3 spans 16 amino acids. Trimming took 0 bases from V and 8 from J, leaving 17 bases between them. Germline values: CDR1 ENHRY, CDR2 SYGVKD. CDR3 in DNA: TGTGCCATCAGTGAGTCGATGATCCGGCAGGGCGATGAGCAGTTCTTC. Protein: CAISESMIRQGDEQFF.

J is TRBJ1-1 and V is TRBV19; D ambiguous. Germline CDR1 is LNHDA and CDR2 is SQIVND (reference sequence). V gave up 5 bases and J gave up 1 base, with 11 bases separating them. The CDR3 runs to 14 residues. The CDR3 region is CASSPYQQNTEAFF. The CDR3 nucleotides are TGTGCCAGTAGTCCCTACCAGCAGAACACTGAAGCTTTCTTT.

This clonotype was observed a few times. V usage is TRBV29-1 and J usage is TRBJ1-2, with 9 bases aligning to TRBD1. CDR1 is SQVTM and CDR2 is ANQGSEA in the germline V gene. This CDR3 comprises 14 residues. V lost 6 bases and J lost 3; bases outside the gene matches: 8. The CDR3 reads CSVLQGAKDYGYTF. In DNA, the CDR3 is TGCAGCGTCCTACAGGGGGCAAAGGACTATGGCTACACCTTC.

The chain is built from TRBV6-5 and TRBJ2-5; TRBD2 matches at 12 bases. With 4 bases clipped from V and 7 bases from J, the junction kept 7 bases outside the gene matches. The CDR3 is made up of 15 amino acids. In germline, CDR1 is MNHEY, CDR2 SVGAGI. CDR3 coding DNA: TGTGCCAGCAGTTTCCCGACTAGCGGGAGAGGGACCCAGTACTTC. Protein: CASSFPTSGRGTQYF.

The CDR3 is CASSRGGRQYYNEQFF. Written as DNA, the CDR3 is TGTGCCAGCAGTAGGGGGGGGCGGCAGTATTACAATGAGCAGTTCTTC. The V gene is TRBV9, the J gene TRBJ2-1, with D possibly TRBD2 on 7 matching bases. The germline V and J ends were trimmed by 5 bases and 4 bases, with 19 bases remaining between them. Germline CDR1 SGDLS, CDR2 YYNGEE. The CDR3 has 16 residues.

The table lists this clonotype with a few counts. The V and J genes are TRBV7-2 and TRBJ2-1; weak D call: TRBD2 (5 bases). The V and J ends lost 4 bases and 5 bases respectively, with 21 bases between them. Germline V gene sequence: CDR1 SGHTA, CDR2 FQGNSA. The CDR3 totals 17 residues. DNA for the CDR3: TGTGCCAGCAGCTGGCGGAGTAATAGCGTAACAGACAATGAGCAGTTCTTC. It specifies CASSWRSNSVTDNEQFF.

In this sample, this clonotype turned up a few times. V and J are TRBV20-1 and TRBJ2-5; TRBD1 matches 8 bases. Per germline, CDR1 DFQATT and CDR2 SNEGSKA (reference sequence). With V trimmed by 5 bases and J by 2 bases, 13 bases remained unmatched. The CDR3 is 16 amino acids. The CDR3 nucleotides read TGCAGTGCTGCGGGGAGGACAGGGATGCCACAAGAGACCCAGTACTTC. Protein: CSAAGRTGMPQETQYF.

This clonotype has only a few counts. The V gene is TRBV6-2 or TRBV6-3, the J gene TRBJ1-5; 7 positions agree with TRBD1. The germline V gene encodes CDR1 MNHEY and CDR2 SVGEGT. The CDR3 loop spans 14 amino acids. J gave up 7 bases and V 6 bases, and 9 bases lay outside the gene matches. Here the CDR3 reads CASSPDRVKQPQHF. CDR3 in DNA: TGTGCCAGCAGCCCAGACAGGGTAAAACAGCCCCAGCATTTT.